The entry that follows covers one TCR beta chain sequence. Its specificity is unknown. Different DNA sequences within this sample yield the same CDR3. Generated by immunoSEQ multiplex PCR, the TCRdb table keeps only in-frame clones and is missing some. The profile shows approximately 180,000 clones, 88% of them singletons. Germline V lookup: CDR1 WNHNN, CDR2 SYGVQD (reference sequence). The V end was cut by 9 bases, the J end by 2 bases, with 13 bases between. This CDR3 contains 13 residues. The record originates from a study of T cell responses to AZD1222 COVID-19 vaccine. The study's findings and limits: Increases in Spike-specific TCR breadth and depth were seen after two AZD1222 doses.

The source material was peripheral blood, sampled on day 0 of AZD1222 vaccination. V is TRBV10-1 and J is TRBJ2-5; no clear D gene. The receptor was derived from an adult in good health. CDR3 nucleotide sequence: TGCGCCAGTGACGTAAGCTTACAAGAGACCCAGTACTTC. Its translation is CASDVSLQETQYF.